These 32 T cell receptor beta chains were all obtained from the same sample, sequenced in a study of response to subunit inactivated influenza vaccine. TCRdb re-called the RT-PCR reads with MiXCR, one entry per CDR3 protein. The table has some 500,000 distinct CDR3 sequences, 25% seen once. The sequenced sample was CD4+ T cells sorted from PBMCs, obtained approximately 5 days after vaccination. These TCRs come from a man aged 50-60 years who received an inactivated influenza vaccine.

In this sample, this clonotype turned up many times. In nucleotides, the CDR3 is TGTGCCATCCAAAACGAGCGGGGGGACAATGAGCAGTTCTTC. It encodes CAIQNERGDNEQFF. The J gene is TRBJ2-1, the V gene TRBV10-3, with TRBD2 matching over 9 bases. Germline V gives CDR1 ENHRY, CDR2 SYGVKD. The CDR3 totals 14 residues. The V and J ends lost 8 bases and 5 bases, in that order; junction bases with no gene match: 7.

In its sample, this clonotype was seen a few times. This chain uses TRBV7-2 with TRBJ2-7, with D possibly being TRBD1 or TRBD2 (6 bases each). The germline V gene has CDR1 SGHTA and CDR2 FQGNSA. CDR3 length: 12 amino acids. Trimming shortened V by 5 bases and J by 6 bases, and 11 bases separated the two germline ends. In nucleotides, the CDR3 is TGTGCCAGCAGCGGAGGGGGGCCCGAGCAGTACTTC. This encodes CASSGGGPEQYF.

CDR3 region: CASSQAGTLPSREQYF. Written as DNA, the CDR3 is TGTGCCAGCAGCCAAGCCGGGACACTCCCTTCTAGGGAGCAGTACTTC. The chain recombines TRBV14 with TRBJ2-7, with a weak D call TRBD1 (6 bases). Germline CDR1 reads SGHDN; CDR2 reads FVKESK. Deletions cut 1 base from V and 7 bases from J, with 20 bases between. This CDR3 contains 16 residues.

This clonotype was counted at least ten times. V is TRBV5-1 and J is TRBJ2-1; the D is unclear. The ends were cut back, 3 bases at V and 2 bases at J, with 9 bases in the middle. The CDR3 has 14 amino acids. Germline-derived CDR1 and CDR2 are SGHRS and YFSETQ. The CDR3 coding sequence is TGCGCCAGCAGCTACCGGGCTCCCTACAATGAGCAGTTCTTC. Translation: CASSYRAPYNEQFF.

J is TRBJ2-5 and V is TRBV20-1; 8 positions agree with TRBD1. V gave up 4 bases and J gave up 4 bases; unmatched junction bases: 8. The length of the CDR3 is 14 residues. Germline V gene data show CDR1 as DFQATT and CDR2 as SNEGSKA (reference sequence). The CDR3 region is CSAISGQARETQYF. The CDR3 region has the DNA TGCAGTGCTATATCGGGACAGGCGAGAGAGACCCAGTACTTC.

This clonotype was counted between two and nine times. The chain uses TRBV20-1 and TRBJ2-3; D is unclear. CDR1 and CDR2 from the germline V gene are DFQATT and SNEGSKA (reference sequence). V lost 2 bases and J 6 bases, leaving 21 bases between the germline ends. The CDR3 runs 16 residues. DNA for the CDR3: TGCAGTGCTAGACCTCAGACTCCGAAAATTGCGGATACGCAGTATTTT. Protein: CSARPQTPKIADTQYF.

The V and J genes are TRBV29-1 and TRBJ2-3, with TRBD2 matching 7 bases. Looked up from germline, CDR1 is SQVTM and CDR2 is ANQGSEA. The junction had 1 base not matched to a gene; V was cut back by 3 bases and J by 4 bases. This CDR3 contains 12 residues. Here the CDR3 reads CSVEREPDTQYF. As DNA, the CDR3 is TGCAGCGTTGAGCGGGAGCCAGATACGCAGTATTTT.

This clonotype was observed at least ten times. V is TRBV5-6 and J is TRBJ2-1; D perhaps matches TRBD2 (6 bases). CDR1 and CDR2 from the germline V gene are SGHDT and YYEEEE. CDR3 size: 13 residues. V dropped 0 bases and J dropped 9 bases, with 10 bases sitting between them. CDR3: CASSLAGGTEQFF. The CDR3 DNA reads TGTGCCAGCAGCTTGGCCGGGGGTACTGAGCAGTTCTTC.

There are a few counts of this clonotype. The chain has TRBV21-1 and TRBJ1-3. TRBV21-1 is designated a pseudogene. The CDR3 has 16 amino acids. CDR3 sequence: CASSKGSRGTGNTIYF. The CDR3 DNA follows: TGTGCCAGCAGCAAAGGATCGCGCGGTACTGGAAACACCATATATTTT.

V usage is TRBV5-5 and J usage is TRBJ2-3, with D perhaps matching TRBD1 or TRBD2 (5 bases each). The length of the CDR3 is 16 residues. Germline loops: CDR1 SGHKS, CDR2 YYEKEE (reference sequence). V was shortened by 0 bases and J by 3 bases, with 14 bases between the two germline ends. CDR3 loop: CASSLGGTARTDTQYF. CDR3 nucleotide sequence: TGTGCCAGCAGCTTGGGTGGGACGGCTCGAACAGATACGCAGTATTTT.

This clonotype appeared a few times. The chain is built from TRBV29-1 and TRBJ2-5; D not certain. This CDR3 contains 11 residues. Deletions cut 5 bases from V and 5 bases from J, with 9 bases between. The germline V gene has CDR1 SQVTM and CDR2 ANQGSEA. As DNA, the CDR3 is TGCAGCGTTATAAGGGTTGAGACCCAGTACTTC. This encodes CSVIRVETQYF.

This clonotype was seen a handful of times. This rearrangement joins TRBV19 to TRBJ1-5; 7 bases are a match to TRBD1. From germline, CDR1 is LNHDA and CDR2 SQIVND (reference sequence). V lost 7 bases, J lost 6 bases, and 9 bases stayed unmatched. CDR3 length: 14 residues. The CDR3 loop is CASTQTGAFQPQHF. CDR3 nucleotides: TGTGCCAGTACCCAAACAGGGGCCTTTCAGCCCCAGCATTTT. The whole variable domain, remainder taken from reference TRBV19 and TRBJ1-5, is DGGITQSPKYLFRKEGQNVTLSCEQNLNHDAMYWYRQDPGQGLRLIYYSQIVNDFQKGDIAEGYSVSREKKESFPLTVTSAQKNPTAFYLCASTQTGAFQPQHFGDGTRLSIL.

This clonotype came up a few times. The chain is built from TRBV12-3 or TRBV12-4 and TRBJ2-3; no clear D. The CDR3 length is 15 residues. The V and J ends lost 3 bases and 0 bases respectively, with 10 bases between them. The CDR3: CASSFSLTSTDTQYF. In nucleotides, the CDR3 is TGTGCCAGCAGTTTCAGTTTAACGAGCACAGATACGCAGTATTTT.

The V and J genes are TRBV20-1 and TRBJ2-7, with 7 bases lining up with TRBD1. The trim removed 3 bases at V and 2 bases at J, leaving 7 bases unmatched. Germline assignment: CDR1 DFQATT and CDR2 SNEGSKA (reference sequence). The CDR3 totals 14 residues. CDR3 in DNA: TGCAGTGCTAGTCAACAGGGGTTGGCCTACGAGCAGTACTTC. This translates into CSASQQGLAYEQYF.

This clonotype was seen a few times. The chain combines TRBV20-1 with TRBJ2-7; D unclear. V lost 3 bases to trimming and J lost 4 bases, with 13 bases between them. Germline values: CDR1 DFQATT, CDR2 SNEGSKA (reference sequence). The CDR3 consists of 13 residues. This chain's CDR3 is CSARLQGIYEQYF. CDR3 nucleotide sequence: TGCAGTGCTAGGCTTCAAGGGATATACGAGCAGTACTTC.

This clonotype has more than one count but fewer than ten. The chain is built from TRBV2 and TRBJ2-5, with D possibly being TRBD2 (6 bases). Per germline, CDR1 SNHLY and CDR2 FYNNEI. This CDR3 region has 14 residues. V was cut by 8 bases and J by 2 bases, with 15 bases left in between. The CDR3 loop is CASPPGRGQETQYF. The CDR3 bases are TGTGCCAGCCCTCCCGGCCGGGGGCAAGAGACCCAGTACTTC.

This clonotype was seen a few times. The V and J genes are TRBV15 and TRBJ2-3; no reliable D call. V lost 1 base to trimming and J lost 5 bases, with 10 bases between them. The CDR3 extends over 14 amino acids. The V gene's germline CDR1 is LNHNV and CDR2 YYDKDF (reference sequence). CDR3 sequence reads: CATSRVSRVDTQYF. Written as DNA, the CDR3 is TGTGCCACCAGCAGAGTGTCTAGAGTAGATACGCAGTATTTT. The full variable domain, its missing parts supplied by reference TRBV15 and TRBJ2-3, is DAMVIQNPRYQVTQFGKPVTLSCSQTLNHNVMYWYQQKSSQAPKLLFHYYDKDFNNEADTPDNFQSRRPNTSFCFLDIRSPGLGDTAMYLCATSRVSRVDTQYFGPGTRLTVL.

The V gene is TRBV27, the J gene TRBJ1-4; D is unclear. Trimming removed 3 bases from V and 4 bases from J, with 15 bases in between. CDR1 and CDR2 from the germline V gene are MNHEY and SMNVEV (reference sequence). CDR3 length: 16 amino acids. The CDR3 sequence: CASSFDTRGVNEKLFF. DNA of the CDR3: TGTGCCAGCAGTTTTGACACTCGGGGTGTTAATGAAAAACTGTTTTTT.

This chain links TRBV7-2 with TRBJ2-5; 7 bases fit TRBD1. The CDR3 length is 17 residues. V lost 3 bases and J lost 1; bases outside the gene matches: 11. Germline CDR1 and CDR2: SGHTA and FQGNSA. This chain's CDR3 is CASSFLYRDSIQETQYF. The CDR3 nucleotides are TGTGCCAGCAGCTTTTTGTACCGGGACAGTATCCAAGAGACCCAGTACTTC.

CDR3 in DNA: TGCGCCAGCTCACACGTAATAACTAGCGGGGGAAATGAGCAGTTCTTC. Its protein product is CASSHVITSGGNEQFF. The rearrangement uses TRBV5-1 and TRBJ2-1; TRBD2 agrees at 11 bases. J gave up 7 bases and V 7 bases, and 13 bases lay outside the gene matches. Germline loops: CDR1 SGHRS, CDR2 YFSETQ. CDR3 length: 16 residues.

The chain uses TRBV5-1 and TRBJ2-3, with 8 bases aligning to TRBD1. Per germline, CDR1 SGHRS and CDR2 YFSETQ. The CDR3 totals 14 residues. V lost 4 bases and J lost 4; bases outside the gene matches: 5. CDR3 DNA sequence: TGCGCCAGCAGCAAGGACAGGGCAGCAGATACGCAGTATTTT. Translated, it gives CASSKDRAADTQYF.

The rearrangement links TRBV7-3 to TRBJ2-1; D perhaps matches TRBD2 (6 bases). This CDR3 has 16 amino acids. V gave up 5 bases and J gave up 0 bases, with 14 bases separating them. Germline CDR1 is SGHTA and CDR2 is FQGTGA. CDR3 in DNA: TGTGCCAGCAGCCTGGACTACCTGAGCTCCTACAATGAGCAGTTCTTC. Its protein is CASSLDYLSSYNEQFF.

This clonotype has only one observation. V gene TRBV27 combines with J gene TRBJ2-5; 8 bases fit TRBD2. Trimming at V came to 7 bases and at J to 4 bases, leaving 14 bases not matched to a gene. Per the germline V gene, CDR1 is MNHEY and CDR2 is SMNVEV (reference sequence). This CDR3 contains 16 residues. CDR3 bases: TGTGCCAGCAAAACTAGCGGTTTCCTAAGGGTAGAGACCCAGTACTTC. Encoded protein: CASKTSGFLRVETQYF.

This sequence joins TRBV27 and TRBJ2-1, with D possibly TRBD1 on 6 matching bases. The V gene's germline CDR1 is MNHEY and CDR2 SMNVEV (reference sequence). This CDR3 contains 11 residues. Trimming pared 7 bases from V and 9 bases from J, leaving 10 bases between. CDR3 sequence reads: CASTRGSEQFF. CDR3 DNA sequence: TGTGCCAGCACTAGGGGGAGTGAGCAGTTCTTC.

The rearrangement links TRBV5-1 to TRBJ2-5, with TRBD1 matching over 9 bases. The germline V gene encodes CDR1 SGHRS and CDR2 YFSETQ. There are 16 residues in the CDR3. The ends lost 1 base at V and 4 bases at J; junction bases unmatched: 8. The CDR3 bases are TGCGCCAGCAGCTTGACTCACAGGGGGCGCGGAGAGACCCAGTACTTC. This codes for CASSLTHRGRGETQYF.

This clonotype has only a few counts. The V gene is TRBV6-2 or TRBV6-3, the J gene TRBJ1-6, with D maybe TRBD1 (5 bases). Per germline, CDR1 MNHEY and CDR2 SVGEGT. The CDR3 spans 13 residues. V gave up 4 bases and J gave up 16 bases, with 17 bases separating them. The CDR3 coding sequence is TGTGCCAGCAGTTTCCAGCCCCCAACAGGTCTCCACTTT. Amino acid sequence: CASSFQPPTGLHF.

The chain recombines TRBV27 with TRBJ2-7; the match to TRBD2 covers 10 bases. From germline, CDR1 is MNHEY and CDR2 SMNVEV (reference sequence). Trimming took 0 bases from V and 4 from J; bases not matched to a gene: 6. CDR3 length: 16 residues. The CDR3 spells CASSLSGSGRGYEQYF. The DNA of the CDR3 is TGTGCCAGCAGTTTATCAGGCAGCGGGAGGGGGTACGAGCAGTACTTC.

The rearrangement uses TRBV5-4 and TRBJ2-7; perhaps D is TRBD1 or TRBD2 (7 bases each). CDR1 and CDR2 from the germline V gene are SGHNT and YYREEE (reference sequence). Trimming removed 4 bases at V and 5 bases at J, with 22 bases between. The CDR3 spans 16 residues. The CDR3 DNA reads TGTGCCAGCAGCCGGAGGGACAGCGGGACTTACCACGAGCAGTACTTC. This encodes CASSRRDSGTYHEQYF.

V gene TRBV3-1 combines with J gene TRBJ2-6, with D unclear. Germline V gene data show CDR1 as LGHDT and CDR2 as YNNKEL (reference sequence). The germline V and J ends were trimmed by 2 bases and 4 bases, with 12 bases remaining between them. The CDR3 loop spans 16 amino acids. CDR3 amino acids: CASSQFFGTGANVLTF. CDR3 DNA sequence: TGTGCCAGCAGCCAATTTTTCGGAACCGGGGCCAACGTCCTGACTTTC.

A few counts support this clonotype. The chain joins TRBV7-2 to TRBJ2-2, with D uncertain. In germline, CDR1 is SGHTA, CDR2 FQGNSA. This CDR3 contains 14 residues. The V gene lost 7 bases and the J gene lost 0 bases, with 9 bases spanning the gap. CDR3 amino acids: CASKGTTNTGELFF. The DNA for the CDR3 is TGTGCCAGCAAGGGCACCACGAACACCGGGGAGCTGTTTTTT. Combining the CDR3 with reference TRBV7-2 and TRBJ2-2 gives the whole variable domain GAGVSQSPSNKVTEKGKDVELRCDPISGHTALYWYRQSLGQGLEFLIYFQGNSAPDKSGLPSDRFSAERTGGSVSTLTIQRTQQEDSAVYLCASKGTTNTGELFFGEGSRLTVL.

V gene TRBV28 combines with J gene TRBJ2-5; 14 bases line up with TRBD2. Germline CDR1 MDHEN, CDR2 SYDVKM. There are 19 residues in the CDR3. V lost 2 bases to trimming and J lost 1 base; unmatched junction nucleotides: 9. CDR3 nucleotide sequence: TGTGCCAGCAGTTTACAGACTAGCGGGGGGGCCCTATCCCAAGAGACCCAGTACTTC. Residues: CASSLQTSGGALSQETQYF.

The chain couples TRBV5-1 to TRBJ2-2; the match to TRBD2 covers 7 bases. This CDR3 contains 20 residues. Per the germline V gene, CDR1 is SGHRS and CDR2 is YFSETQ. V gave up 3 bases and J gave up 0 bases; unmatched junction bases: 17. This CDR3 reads CASSSSLRAGITPNTGELFF. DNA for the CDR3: TGCGCCAGCAGCTCGTCTCTTCGAGCGGGGATAACTCCGAACACCGGGGAGCTGTTTTTT.